This record covers a single TCR beta chain. Its antigen is as yet unknown. Germline lookup yields CDR1 GTSNPN and CDR2 SVGIG (reference sequence). After removal of 0 bases from V and 5 bases from J, the junction contained 9 bases not matched to a gene. The CDR3 extends over 16 amino acids. The data belong to a study of cytomegalovirus exposure and HLA in healthy donors. Findings and caveats of the study: It was only CMV serostatus that was available as immune exposure information.

60 Vbeta and 13 Jbeta primers were used in PCR. The data were produced by immunoSEQ multiplex PCR, yet TCRdb's version contains in-frame clones alone and is incomplete. The repertoire holds about 98,000 clones, with around three quarters as singletons. At the time of sampling, donors were nominally healthy, though unrecorded immune exposures were likely. The J gene is TRBJ1-5, the V gene TRBV30; 8 bases agree with TRBD1. Sequenced: PBMCs. This clonotype was obtained from a man aged 60-69 years in good health and CMV-seropositive. The CDR3 sequence is CAWSVLGTGGYQPQHF. CDR3 sequence (DNA): TGTGCCTGGAGTGTACTAGGTACAGGGGGTTATCAGCCCCAGCATTTT.